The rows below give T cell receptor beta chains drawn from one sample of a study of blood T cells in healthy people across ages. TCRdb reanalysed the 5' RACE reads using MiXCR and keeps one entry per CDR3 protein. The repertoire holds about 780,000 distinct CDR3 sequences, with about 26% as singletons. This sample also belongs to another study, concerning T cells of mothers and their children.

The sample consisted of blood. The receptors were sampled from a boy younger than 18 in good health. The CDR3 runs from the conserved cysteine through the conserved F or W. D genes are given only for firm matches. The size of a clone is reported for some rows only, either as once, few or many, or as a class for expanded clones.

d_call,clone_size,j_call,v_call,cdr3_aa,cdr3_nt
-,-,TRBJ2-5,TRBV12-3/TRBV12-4,CASTTGGGQETQYF,TGTGCCAGCACCACAGGCGGCGGCCAAGAGACCCAGTACTTC
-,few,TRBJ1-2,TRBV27,CASSFGFLGRRGYTF,TGTGCCAGCAGTTTCGGGTTTTTGGGGCGGAGGGGCTACACCTTC
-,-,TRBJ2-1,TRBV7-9,CASSLARGLRGRNEQFF,TGTGCCAGCAGCTTAGCGCGGGGACTCCGGGGGCGGAATGAGCAGTTCTTC
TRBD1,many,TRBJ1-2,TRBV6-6,CASSYTSTGGSDYGYTF,TGTGCCAGCAGTTACACCTCGACAGGGGGCAGCGACTATGGCTACACCTTC
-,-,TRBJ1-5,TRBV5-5,CASSFDWNQPQHF,TGTGCCAGCAGCTTCGACTGGAATCAGCCCCAGCATTTT
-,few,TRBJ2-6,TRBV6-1,CASSPEISGANVLTF,TGTGCCAGCAGTCCCGAAATCTCTGGGGCCAACGTCCTGACTTTC
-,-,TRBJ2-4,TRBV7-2,CASSLNRLAKDIQYF,TGTGCCAGCAGCTTAAATCGGTTAGCCAAAGACATTCAGTACTTC
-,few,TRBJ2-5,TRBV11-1,CASSFSNFLLRETQYF,TGTGCCAGCAGCTTCTCAAACTTTTTGCTACGGGAGACCCAGTACTTC
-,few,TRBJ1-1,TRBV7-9,CASSFNANTEAFF,TGTGCCAGCAGCTTTAACGCGAACACTGAAGCTTTCTTT
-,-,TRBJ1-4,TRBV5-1,CASSSKGGSGTTNEKLFF,TGCGCCAGCAGCTCGAAGGGGGGTTCGGGGACAACTAATGAAAAACTGTTTTTT
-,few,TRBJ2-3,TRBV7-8,CASRRARTDTQYF,TGTGCCAGCAGACGTGCACGCACAGATACGCAGTATTTT
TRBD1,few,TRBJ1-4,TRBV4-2,CASSQDGFGTGGEKLFF,TGTGCCAGCAGCCAAGACGGGTTCGGGACAGGGGGAGAAAAACTGTTTTTT
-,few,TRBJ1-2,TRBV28,CATNGGINYGYTF,TGTGCCACCAACGGGGGGATTAACTATGGCTACACCTTC
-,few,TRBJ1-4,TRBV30,CAQGAQENEKLFF,TGTGCCCAAGGGGCGCAGGAAAATGAAAAACTGTTTTTT
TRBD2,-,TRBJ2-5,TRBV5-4,CASKSDLSGRETQYF,TGTGCCAGCAAATCGGACCTCAGCGGGAGGGAGACCCAGTACTTC
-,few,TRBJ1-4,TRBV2,CASSAQQGTARKLFF,TGTGCCAGCAGCGCTCAACAGGGAACAGCCCGAAAACTGTTTTTT
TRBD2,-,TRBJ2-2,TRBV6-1,CASRRTSGSQNTGELFF,TGTGCCAGCAGAAGGACTAGCGGGTCCCAGAACACCGGGGAGCTGTTTTTT
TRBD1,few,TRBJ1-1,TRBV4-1,CASSQGPGQGKTEAFF,TGCGCCAGCAGCCAAGGCCCGGGACAGGGAAAAACTGAAGCTTTCTTT
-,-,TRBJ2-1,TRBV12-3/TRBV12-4,CASKNRLSVYNEQFF,TGTGCCAGCAAAAATCGTCTTAGCGTCTACAATGAGCAGTTCTTC
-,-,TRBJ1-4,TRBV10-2,CASSEVGGKLFF,TGCGCCAGCAGTGAGGTCGGGGGGAAACTGTTTTTT
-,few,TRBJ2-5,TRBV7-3,CASSLRWGAQETQYF,TGTGCCAGCAGCTTAAGGTGGGGGGCCCAAGAGACCCAGTACTTC
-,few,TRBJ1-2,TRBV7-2,CASSLGRGRNYGYTF,TGTGCCAGCAGCTTGGGGCGGGGACGCAACTATGGCTACACCTTC